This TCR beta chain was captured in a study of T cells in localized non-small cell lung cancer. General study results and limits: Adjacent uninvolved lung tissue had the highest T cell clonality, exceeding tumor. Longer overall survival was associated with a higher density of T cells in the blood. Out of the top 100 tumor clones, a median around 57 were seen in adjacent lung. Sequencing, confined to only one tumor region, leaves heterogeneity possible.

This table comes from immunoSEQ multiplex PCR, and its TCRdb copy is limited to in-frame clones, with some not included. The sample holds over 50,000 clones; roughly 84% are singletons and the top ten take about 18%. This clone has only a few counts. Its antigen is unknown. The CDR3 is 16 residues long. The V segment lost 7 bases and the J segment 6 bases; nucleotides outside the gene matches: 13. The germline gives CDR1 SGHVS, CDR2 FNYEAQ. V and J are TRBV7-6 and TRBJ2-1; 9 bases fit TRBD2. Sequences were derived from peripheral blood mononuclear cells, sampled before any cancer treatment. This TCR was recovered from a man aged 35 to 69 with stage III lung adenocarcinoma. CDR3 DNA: TGTGCCAGCATCCCAGGGGCTAGCGGGACTCGCAATGAGCAGTTCTTC. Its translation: CASIPGASGTRNEQFF.